These T cell receptor beta chains were read from a single sample in a study of shared clonotypes between healthy human individuals. Measured with immunoSEQ multiplex PCR; TCRdb has only the in-frame clones, and not every one. This repertoire shows about 1.5 million clones, around 98% found once; its top ten account for about 0.45%. Sequencing was done on a sample of naive CD4+ T cells sorted from blood. Every receptor here comes from a man aged 25-45 years in good health. The CDR3 runs from the conserved cysteine through the conserved F or W. Each record gives: V gene, J gene, CDR3 protein.

TRBV5-5	TRBJ2-5	CASSLEGPETQYF
TRBV11-2	TRBJ2-1	CASSFPGWGSEQFF
TRBV19	TRBJ1-5	CASSILGGTVNQPQHF
TRBV5-6	TRBJ1-2	CASSSQRNYGYTF
TRBV30	TRBJ1-2	CAWKGIRQGGLAGYTF
TRBV7-3	TRBJ1-1	CASSLTRGADTEAFF
TRBV5-1	TRBJ2-7	CASREYGYEQYF
TRBV6-5	TRBJ1-2	CASSYASGTSGYTF
TRBV5-1	TRBJ2-3	CASSLLTGTGNTDTQYF
TRBV18	TRBJ2-7	CASSPRTSGNYEQYF
TRBV5-1	TRBJ2-1	CASSLGSGKSYNEQFF
TRBV6-4	TRBJ2-5	CASRRLAGRGETQYF
TRBV9	TRBJ2-1	CASSVVAGVHNEQFF
TRBV5-6	TRBJ2-1	CASSLVPGSSYNEQFF
TRBV7-9	TRBJ2-5	CASLGQETQYF
TRBV19	TRBJ1-5	CASSPQTGRHQPQHF
TRBV19	TRBJ1-2	CASRGTGILGYTF
TRBV27	TRBJ2-1	CASSSRGGISYNEQFF
TRBV10-2	TRBJ2-7	CASSDLRSMGF
TRBV7-6	TRBJ2-5	CASSLGTSGVLETQYF
TRBV11-2	TRBJ2-4	CASSLTGVAKNIQYF
TRBV5-4	TRBJ2-7	CASSSSTGAAEQYF
TRBV5-1	TRBJ2-6	CASSSFSSGANVLTF
TRBV6-1	TRBJ1-2	CASRTGVYGYTF
TRBV11-3	TRBJ2-5	CASSLRAGEGETQYF
TRBV14	TRBJ1-1	CASSRWDAEAFF
TRBV5-1	TRBJ1-4	CASSVQGGNEKLFF
TRBV4-1	TRBJ2-5	CASSQPTGSEETQYF
TRBV6-1	TRBJ2-7	CASSESLGYEQYF
TRBV2	TRBJ2-1	CASRDDRGRGEQFF
TRBV11-2	TRBJ1-1	CASSLDARASEAFF
TRBV2	TRBJ1-1	CASSEEVGHAEAFF
TRBV5-4	TRBJ2-3	CASSVTLLSTDTQYF
TRBV18	TRBJ2-5	CASSPRLAGEVETQYF